A selection of T cell receptor beta chains follows, all from one sample in a study of shared clonotypes between healthy human individuals. The protocol was immunoSEQ multiplex PCR, while the TCRdb copy is restricted to in-frame clones and leaves out a portion. The data hold approximately 1,000,000 clones, with 70% to 85% observed a single time. Sequences were obtained from memory CD4+ T cells from PBMCs. Receptor source: a man aged 18 to 35 in good health. Some clones in this sample may be carry-over from other donors' samples. Both conserved end residues are trimmed from each CDR3. A D gene is named only where the DNA matches it firmly. The size field is filled for only some rows; it gives once, few, many or a size class.

>TRBV28|-|TRBD2|13
ASSSTRWGLVQEF
>TRBV18|few|TRBD1|13
ASSIQGQAAYEQY
>TRBV6-5|-|TRBD2|14
ASSYGAGGPAYEQY
>TRBV18|once|-|13
ASSPTGQGHYGYT
>TRBV19|few|-|12
ASSNGQKANEQF
>TRBV30|-|-|12
AWRPGSRAFGYT
>TRBV19|-|TRBD2|12
ASSIPGGLETQY
>TRBV7-3|-|-|12
ASSLRTREDEQF
>TRBV4-2|-|-|12
ASSQVGNGEKLF
>TRBV5-1|-|TRBD2|12
ASTGLAGANEQY